One and the same sample provided the 2 T cell receptor beta chains below, sequenced in a study of Ad26.COV2.S vaccination and SARS-CoV-2 variants. Treatment noted: 15 to 20 received Ad26.COV2.S at low or high dose, single or two shots; several received placebo; per-sample allocation not given. Material that was analyzed had been drawn on day 63 after the first vaccine or placebo injection. The data were produced by immunoSEQ multiplex PCR, yet TCRdb's version contains in-frame clones alone and is incomplete. The sample holds around 300,000 clones, 88% seen once. The input for sequencing was peripheral blood, taken in a trial of Ad26.COV2.S vaccine versus placebo. The receptors derive from a person between 18 and 59 years old who received the Ad26.COV2.S COVID-19 vaccine or a placebo.

V and J are TRBV10-3 and TRBJ1-3; no reliable D call. The CDR3 length is 15 residues. V was pared by 6 bases and J by 0 bases, with 12 bases between. CDR1 and CDR2 from the germline V gene are ENHRY and SYGVKD. CDR3 coding DNA: TGTGCCATCAGCGACGGCTGGAGCTCTGGAAACACCATATATTTT. It codes for CAISDGWSSGNTIYF.

The chain joins TRBV5-8 to TRBJ1-6; D unresolved. The V gene lost 4 bases and the J gene lost 10 bases, with 12 bases spanning the gap. The germline CDR1 and CDR2 sequences are SGHTS and YDEGEE. This CDR3 is 13 amino acids long. CDR3 nucleotide sequence: TGTGCCAGCAGCCAGCTCCCGGGATCACCCCTCCACTTT. Translated, it gives CASSQLPGSPLHF.